One and the same sample provided the 26 T cell receptor beta chains below, sequenced in a study of blood T cell repertoires in COVID-19. TCRdb keeps only in-frame clones here, not all; method: immunoSEQ multiplex PCR. The sample lists a few hundred thousand clones, roughly 84% occurring once. Sequences were obtained from PBMCs or T cells enriched from blood (not recorded which). Every receptor here comes from a woman in her thirties or forties who had recovered from COVID-19.

This clone has a handful of counts. The chain combines TRBV4-1 with TRBJ2-3; the match to TRBD2 covers 7 bases. CDR1 and CDR2 (germline): MGHRA, YSYEKL. J lost 7 bases, V lost 4 bases, and 8 bases had no gene match. The CDR3 has 14 amino acids. In nucleotides, the CDR3 is TGCGCCAGCAGCCTTAGCCGGGGGGTGAATACGCAGTATTTT. Translation: CASSLSRGVNTQYF.

V is TRBV13 and J is TRBJ1-6; 7 bases align to TRBD1. This CDR3 comprises 16 residues. Germline V gives CDR1 PRHDT, CDR2 FYEKMQ (reference sequence). The J segment lost 7 bases and the V segment lost 5 bases, leaving 11 bases of the junction unmatched. The CDR3 loop reads CASSVGPQGGNSPLHF. CDR3 bases: TGTGCCAGCAGCGTGGGTCCCCAGGGGGGAAATTCACCCCTCCACTTT.

The J gene is TRBJ2-1, the V gene TRBV19, with TRBD2 matching over 7 bases. CDR1 is LNHDA, CDR2 SQIVND, per germline (reference sequence). The CDR3 runs 16 residues. The V gene end was trimmed by 5 bases and the J gene end by 2 bases; junction bases not matched to a gene: 9. The CDR3 sequence: CASSDPKRGPYNEQFF. For the CDR3, the DNA is TGTGCCAGTAGTGACCCTAAGCGGGGCCCCTACAATGAGCAGTTCTTC.

V gene TRBV9 combines with J gene TRBJ2-3; D is possibly TRBD2 (6 bases). The ends were cut back, 4 bases at V and 3 bases at J, with 18 bases in the middle. The V gene's germline CDR1 is SGDLS and CDR2 YYNGEE. This CDR3 is built from 16 residues. The CDR3 loop is CASSSSQGGMTDTQYF. DNA of the CDR3: TGTGCCAGCAGCTCTTCGCAGGGCGGGATGACAGATACGCAGTATTTT. The whole variable domain, remainder taken from reference TRBV9 and TRBJ2-3, is DSGVTQTPKHLITATGQRVTLRCSPRSGDLSVYWYQQSLDQGLQFLIQYYNGEERAKGNILERFSAQQFPDLHSELNLSSLELGDSALYFCASSSSQGGMTDTQYFGPGTRLTVL.

The rearrangement joins TRBV29-1 to TRBJ2-2; 7 nucleotides line up with TRBD1. The CDR3 sequence is 13 residues long. Germline lookup yields CDR1 SQVTM and CDR2 ANQGSEA. J gave up 7 bases and V 4 bases, and 6 bases lay outside the gene matches. CDR3 sequence: CSVGEQGIGELFF. CDR3 coding DNA: TGCAGCGTTGGAGAACAGGGGATCGGGGAGCTGTTTTTT.

CDR3 sequence reads: CASSLGQTSIKGMNTEAFF. DNA of the CDR3: TGCGCCAGCAGCCTAGGACAGACAAGTATCAAAGGAATGAACACTGAAGCTTTCTTT. The chain employs TRBV5-1 and TRBJ1-1; D may be TRBD1 (6 bases). Germline V CDR1 and CDR2: SGHRS, YFSETQ. This CDR3 region has 19 residues. The V and J ends lost 4 bases and 0 bases respectively, with 25 bases between them.

The chain uses TRBV7-2 and TRBJ1-2; 9 bases align to TRBD1. The CDR3 runs to 16 residues. Germline V CDR1 and CDR2: SGHTA, FQGNSA. With V trimmed by 1 base and J by 3 bases, 6 bases remained unmatched. The CDR3 loop is CASSLGGQGRDYGYTF. The CDR3, as DNA: TGTGCCAGCAGCTTAGGTGGACAGGGGAGGGACTATGGCTACACCTTC.

The V gene is TRBV19, the J gene TRBJ2-7; TRBD1 matches at 8 bases. CDR1 and CDR2 (germline): LNHDA, SQIVND (reference sequence). The CDR3 extends over 14 amino acids. Trimming cost V 5 bases and J 3 bases; bases outside gene matches: 6. CDR3 residues: CASSRTGSHYEQYV. CDR3 sequence (DNA): TGTGCCAGTAGTCGGACAGGGTCCCACTACGAGCAGTACGTC.

The rearrangement joins TRBV24-1 to TRBJ1-3, with 7 bases that match TRBD1. V trimming: 3 bases; J trimming: 8 bases; junction bases outside the gene matches: 9. CDR1 is KGHDR, CDR2 SFDVKD, per germline. The CDR3 is made up of 15 amino acids. The CDR3: CATSDPRQGEDTIYF. The CDR3 DNA sequence: TGTGCCACCAGTGATCCCCGCCAGGGGGAGGACACCATATATTTT.

The chain is built from TRBV6-5 and TRBJ1-2; 7 bases line up with TRBD1. J gave up 3 bases and V 6 bases, and 10 bases lay outside the gene matches. This CDR3 contains 15 residues. Germline V gene data show CDR1 as MNHEY and CDR2 as SVGAGI. DNA of the CDR3: TGTGCCAGCAGGAGGCACAGGGGAGAGGACTATGGCTACACCTTC. Translated, it gives CASRRHRGEDYGYTF.

The chain is built from TRBV5-8 and TRBJ1-5, with D perhaps TRBD1 (5 bases). The V end lost 4 bases, the J end lost 7 bases, and 15 bases lay between the germline ends. This CDR3 region has 14 residues. Germline CDR1 and CDR2: SGHTS and YDEGEE. The DNA of the CDR3 is TGTGCCAGCAGCCACATTGGGGGAGGACAGCCCCAGCATTTT. As protein: CASSHIGGGQPQHF.

This clone was counted once. The chain joins TRBV19 to TRBJ1-5; TRBD1 might be the D (5 bases). Germline V gene data show CDR1 as LNHDA and CDR2 as SQIVND (reference sequence). This CDR3 is 16 amino acids long. The V and J ends lost 3 bases and 7 bases respectively, with 19 bases between them. The CDR3 DNA follows: TGTGCCAGTAGTATCCCTGGACGGGGGGACGGACAGCCCCAGCATTTT. Translation: CASSIPGRGDGQPQHF.

This chain joins TRBV28 and TRBJ1-3, with D perhaps TRBD1 (6 bases). This CDR3 has 16 residues. Looked up from germline, CDR1 is MDHEN and CDR2 is SYDVKM. V was pared by 5 bases and J by 0 bases, with 14 bases between. CDR3 region: CASSPPTGSSGNTIYF. Here the CDR3 DNA reads TGTGCCAGCAGTCCCCCGACAGGTAGCTCTGGAAACACCATATATTTT.

V gene TRBV7-2 combines with J gene TRBJ2-7; TRBD2 aligns across 14 bases. The V segment lost 1 base and the J segment 3 bases; nucleotides outside the gene matches: 5. Germline V lookup: CDR1 SGHTA, CDR2 FQGNSA. The CDR3 totals 17 residues. The CDR3 spells CASSLGMGLAGDYEQYF. For the CDR3, the DNA is TGTGCCAGCAGCTTAGGTATGGGACTAGCGGGAGACTACGAGCAGTACTTC.

This rearrangement joins TRBV5-6 to TRBJ1-2; 8 bases agree with TRBD1. There are 14 residues in the CDR3. From germline, CDR1 is SGHDT and CDR2 YYEEEE. Unmatched junction bases numbered 6, after V lost 4 bases and J lost 4 bases. The CDR3 loop is CASSNWTGTYGYTF. The CDR3 DNA reads as TGTGCCAGCAGCAACTGGACAGGGACCTATGGCTACACCTTC.

The chain has TRBV5-4 and TRBJ2-7, with 7 bases lining up with TRBD1. Germline V gives CDR1 SGHNT, CDR2 YYREEE (reference sequence). With V trimmed by 4 bases and J by 2 bases, 3 bases remained unmatched. The CDR3 covers 13 residues. CDR3 nucleotide sequence: TGTGCCAGCAGCAGGACAGGAACCTACGAGCAGTACTTC. Translated, it gives CASSRTGTYEQYF.

The chain has TRBV5-1 and TRBJ2-5, with 7 bases fitting TRBD1. This CDR3 contains 13 residues. Germline V gives CDR1 SGHRS, CDR2 YFSETQ. V shed 6 bases, J shed 2 bases, and the junction held 4 bases outside the gene matches. CDR3 DNA sequence: TGCGCCAGCAACTCAGGGGGTCAAGAGACCCAGTACTTC. Translation gives CASNSGGQETQYF.

The gene calls are TRBV9 and TRBJ1-3, with D tentatively TRBD1 (5 bases). The CDR3 has 14 residues. Germline CDR1 SGDLS, CDR2 YYNGEE. V was trimmed by 0 bases and J by 2 bases, leaving 6 bases between them. The CDR3 DNA follows: TGTGCCAGCAGCGTAGGGGGGGCTGGAAACACCATATATTTT. As protein: CASSVGGAGNTIYF.

This chain links TRBV28 with TRBJ1-2; D may be TRBD1 (5 bases). From germline, CDR1 is MDHEN and CDR2 SYDVKM. The CDR3 contains 13 residues. V lost 8 bases to trimming and J lost 0 bases, with 10 bases between them. The CDR3 protein is CASFQGTNYGYTF. Here the CDR3 DNA reads TGTGCCAGCTTCCAGGGAACTAACTATGGCTACACCTTC.

The chain is built from TRBV19 and TRBJ2-6; no clear D. The CDR3 contains 16 residues. Germline CDR1 reads LNHDA; CDR2 reads SQIVND (reference sequence). Trimming left V 6 bases short and J 0 bases short, with 12 bases between. The CDR3 is CASRGFSHSGANVLTF. The DNA for the CDR3 is TGTGCCAGTAGGGGCTTTAGTCACTCTGGGGCCAACGTCCTGACTTTC. The full variable domain, in which reference TRBV19 and TRBJ2-6 provide the parts outside the CDR3, is DGGITQSPKYLFRKEGQNVTLSCEQNLNHDAMYWYRQDPGQGLRLIYYSQIVNDFQKGDIAEGYSVSREKKESFPLTVTSAQKNPTAFYLCASRGFSHSGANVLTFGAGSRLTVL.

The rearrangement links TRBV7-3 to TRBJ1-1; 8 bases are a match to TRBD1. V gave up 5 bases and J gave up 8 bases; unmatched junction bases: 4. The germline CDR1 and CDR2 sequences are SGHTA and FQGTGA. This CDR3 spans 12 amino acids. The CDR3 is CASSPGQGEAFF. The DNA for the CDR3 is TGTGCCAGCAGCCCCGGACAGGGAGAAGCTTTCTTT.

There are a few counts of this clone. V gene TRBV5-1 combines with J gene TRBJ2-5; D perhaps matches TRBD2 (5 bases). The V gene lost 7 bases and the J gene lost 1 base, with 11 bases spanning the gap. This CDR3 contains 13 residues. The germline CDR1 and CDR2 sequences are SGHRS and YFSETQ. DNA for the CDR3: TGCGCCAGCCGGGAACAGTTCCAAGAGACCCAGTACTTC. As protein: CASREQFQETQYF.

This clone was counted a few times. This chain joins TRBV5-5 and TRBJ1-6; a weak D match, TRBD1 (6 bases). Trimming shortened V by 4 bases and J by 10 bases, and 24 bases separated the two germline ends. Germline CDR1 SGHKS, CDR2 YYEKEE (reference sequence). This CDR3 region has 17 residues. In nucleotides, the CDR3 is TGTGCCAGCAGCCCGGTCGGCCGCAAGTTAGGGGGATCACCCCTCCACTTT. Encoded protein: CASSPVGRKLGGSPLHF.

The rearrangement joins TRBV7-2 to TRBJ2-1; 11 bases are shared with TRBD1. V lost 5 bases and J lost 5; bases outside the gene matches: 5. The CDR3 spans 15 residues. Per the germline V gene, CDR1 is SGHTA and CDR2 is FQGNSA. CDR3 in amino acids: CASSPGQGGHNEQFF. CDR3 in DNA: TGTGCCAGCAGCCCGGGACAGGGGGGCCACAATGAGCAGTTCTTC.

This chain connects TRBV28 to TRBJ2-7; tentative D call: TRBD2 (6 bases). Per the germline V gene, CDR1 is MDHEN and CDR2 is SYDVKM. CDR3 size: 16 residues. V lost 3 bases to trimming and J lost 5 bases, with 20 bases between them. CDR3 loop: CASSFWSLKGGDEQYF. DNA of the CDR3: TGTGCCAGCAGTTTTTGGTCCCTAAAGGGCGGGGACGAGCAGTACTTC.

This clone was seen more than once but under ten times. The chain combines TRBV30 with TRBJ1-2; 9 nucleotides agree with TRBD1. From germline, CDR1 is GTSNPN and CDR2 SVGIG (reference sequence). CDR3 length: 12 amino acids. V lost 3 bases, J lost 8 bases, and 4 bases stayed unmatched. The CDR3 region is CAWRRTGVGYTF. CDR3 nucleotides: TGTGCCTGGAGGAGGACAGGGGTAGGCTACACCTTC.